This T cell receptor beta chain was identified in a study of T cells in Graves' hyperthyroidism and ophthalmopathy. Overall study context: Peripheral blood collection took place at initial diagnosis, before any treatment.

Per the germline V gene, CDR1 is KGHDR and CDR2 is SFDVKD. The CDR3 consists of 13 residues. V lost 4 bases, J lost 7 bases, and 10 bases lay in between. Regarding the study as a whole: Most thyroid-expanded clonotypes above 0.001 were also found in blood.

For this clonotype: Its antigen is not identified.

Exclusion of a patient resulted from uncontrolled infection, other autoimmune disease, pregnancy or lactation. The PBMCs were sourced from fresh peripheral blood (10 ml). The investigators amplified TCR beta CDR3 regions from RNA transcripts. The TCR CDR3 first-round RT-PCR relied on the HTBI primer set. TCRdb redid the calling of the multiplex PCR reads with MiXCR, one entry per CDR3 protein. This sample yields roughly 330,000 distinct CDR3 sequences, of which roughly 17% are seen a single time; roughly 33% belongs to the top ten. The chain has TRBV24-1 and TRBJ2-1; TRBD2 is a possible D gene (6 bases). The specimen was blood. The sequence was obtained from a man aged 25 to 40 with Graves' hyperthyroidism. The DNA for the CDR3 is TGTGCCACCAGTGACCGACTAGAGAATGAGCAGTTCTTC. Protein: CATSDRLENEQFF.